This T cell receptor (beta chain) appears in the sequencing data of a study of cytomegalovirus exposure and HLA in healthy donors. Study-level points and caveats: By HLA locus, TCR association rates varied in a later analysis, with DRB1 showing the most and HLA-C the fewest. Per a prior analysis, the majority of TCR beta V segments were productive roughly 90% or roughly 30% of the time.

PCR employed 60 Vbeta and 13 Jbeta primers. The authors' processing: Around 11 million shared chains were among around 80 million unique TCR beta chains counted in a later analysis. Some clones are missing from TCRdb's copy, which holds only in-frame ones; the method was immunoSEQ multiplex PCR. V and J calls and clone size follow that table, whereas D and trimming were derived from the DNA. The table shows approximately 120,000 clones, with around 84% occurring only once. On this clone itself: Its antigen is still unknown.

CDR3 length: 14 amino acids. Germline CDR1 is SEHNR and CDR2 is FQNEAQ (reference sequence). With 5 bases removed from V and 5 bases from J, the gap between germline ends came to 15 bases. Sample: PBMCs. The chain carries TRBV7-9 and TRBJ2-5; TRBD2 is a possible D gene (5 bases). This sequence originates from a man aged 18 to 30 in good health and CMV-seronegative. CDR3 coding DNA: TGTGCCAGCAGCGACCTCGGAACGGGGGAGACCCAGTACTTC. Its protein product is CASSDLGTGETQYF.